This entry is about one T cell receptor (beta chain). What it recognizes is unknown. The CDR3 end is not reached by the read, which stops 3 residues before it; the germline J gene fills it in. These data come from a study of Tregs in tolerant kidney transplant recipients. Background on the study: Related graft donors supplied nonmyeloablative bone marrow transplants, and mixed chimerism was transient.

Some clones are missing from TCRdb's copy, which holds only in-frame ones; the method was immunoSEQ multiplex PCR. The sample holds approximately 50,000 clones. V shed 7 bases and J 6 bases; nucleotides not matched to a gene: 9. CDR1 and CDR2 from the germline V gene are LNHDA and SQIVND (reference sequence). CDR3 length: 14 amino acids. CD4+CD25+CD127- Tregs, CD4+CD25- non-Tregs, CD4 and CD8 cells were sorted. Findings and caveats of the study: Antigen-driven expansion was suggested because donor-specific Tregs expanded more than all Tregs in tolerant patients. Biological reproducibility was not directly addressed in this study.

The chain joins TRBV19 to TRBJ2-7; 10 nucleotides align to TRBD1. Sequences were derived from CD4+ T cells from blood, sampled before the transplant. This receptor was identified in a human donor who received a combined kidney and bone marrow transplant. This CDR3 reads CASTTGTGEREQYF. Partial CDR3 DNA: TGTGCCAGTACCACCGGGACAGGGGAGCGCGAG.